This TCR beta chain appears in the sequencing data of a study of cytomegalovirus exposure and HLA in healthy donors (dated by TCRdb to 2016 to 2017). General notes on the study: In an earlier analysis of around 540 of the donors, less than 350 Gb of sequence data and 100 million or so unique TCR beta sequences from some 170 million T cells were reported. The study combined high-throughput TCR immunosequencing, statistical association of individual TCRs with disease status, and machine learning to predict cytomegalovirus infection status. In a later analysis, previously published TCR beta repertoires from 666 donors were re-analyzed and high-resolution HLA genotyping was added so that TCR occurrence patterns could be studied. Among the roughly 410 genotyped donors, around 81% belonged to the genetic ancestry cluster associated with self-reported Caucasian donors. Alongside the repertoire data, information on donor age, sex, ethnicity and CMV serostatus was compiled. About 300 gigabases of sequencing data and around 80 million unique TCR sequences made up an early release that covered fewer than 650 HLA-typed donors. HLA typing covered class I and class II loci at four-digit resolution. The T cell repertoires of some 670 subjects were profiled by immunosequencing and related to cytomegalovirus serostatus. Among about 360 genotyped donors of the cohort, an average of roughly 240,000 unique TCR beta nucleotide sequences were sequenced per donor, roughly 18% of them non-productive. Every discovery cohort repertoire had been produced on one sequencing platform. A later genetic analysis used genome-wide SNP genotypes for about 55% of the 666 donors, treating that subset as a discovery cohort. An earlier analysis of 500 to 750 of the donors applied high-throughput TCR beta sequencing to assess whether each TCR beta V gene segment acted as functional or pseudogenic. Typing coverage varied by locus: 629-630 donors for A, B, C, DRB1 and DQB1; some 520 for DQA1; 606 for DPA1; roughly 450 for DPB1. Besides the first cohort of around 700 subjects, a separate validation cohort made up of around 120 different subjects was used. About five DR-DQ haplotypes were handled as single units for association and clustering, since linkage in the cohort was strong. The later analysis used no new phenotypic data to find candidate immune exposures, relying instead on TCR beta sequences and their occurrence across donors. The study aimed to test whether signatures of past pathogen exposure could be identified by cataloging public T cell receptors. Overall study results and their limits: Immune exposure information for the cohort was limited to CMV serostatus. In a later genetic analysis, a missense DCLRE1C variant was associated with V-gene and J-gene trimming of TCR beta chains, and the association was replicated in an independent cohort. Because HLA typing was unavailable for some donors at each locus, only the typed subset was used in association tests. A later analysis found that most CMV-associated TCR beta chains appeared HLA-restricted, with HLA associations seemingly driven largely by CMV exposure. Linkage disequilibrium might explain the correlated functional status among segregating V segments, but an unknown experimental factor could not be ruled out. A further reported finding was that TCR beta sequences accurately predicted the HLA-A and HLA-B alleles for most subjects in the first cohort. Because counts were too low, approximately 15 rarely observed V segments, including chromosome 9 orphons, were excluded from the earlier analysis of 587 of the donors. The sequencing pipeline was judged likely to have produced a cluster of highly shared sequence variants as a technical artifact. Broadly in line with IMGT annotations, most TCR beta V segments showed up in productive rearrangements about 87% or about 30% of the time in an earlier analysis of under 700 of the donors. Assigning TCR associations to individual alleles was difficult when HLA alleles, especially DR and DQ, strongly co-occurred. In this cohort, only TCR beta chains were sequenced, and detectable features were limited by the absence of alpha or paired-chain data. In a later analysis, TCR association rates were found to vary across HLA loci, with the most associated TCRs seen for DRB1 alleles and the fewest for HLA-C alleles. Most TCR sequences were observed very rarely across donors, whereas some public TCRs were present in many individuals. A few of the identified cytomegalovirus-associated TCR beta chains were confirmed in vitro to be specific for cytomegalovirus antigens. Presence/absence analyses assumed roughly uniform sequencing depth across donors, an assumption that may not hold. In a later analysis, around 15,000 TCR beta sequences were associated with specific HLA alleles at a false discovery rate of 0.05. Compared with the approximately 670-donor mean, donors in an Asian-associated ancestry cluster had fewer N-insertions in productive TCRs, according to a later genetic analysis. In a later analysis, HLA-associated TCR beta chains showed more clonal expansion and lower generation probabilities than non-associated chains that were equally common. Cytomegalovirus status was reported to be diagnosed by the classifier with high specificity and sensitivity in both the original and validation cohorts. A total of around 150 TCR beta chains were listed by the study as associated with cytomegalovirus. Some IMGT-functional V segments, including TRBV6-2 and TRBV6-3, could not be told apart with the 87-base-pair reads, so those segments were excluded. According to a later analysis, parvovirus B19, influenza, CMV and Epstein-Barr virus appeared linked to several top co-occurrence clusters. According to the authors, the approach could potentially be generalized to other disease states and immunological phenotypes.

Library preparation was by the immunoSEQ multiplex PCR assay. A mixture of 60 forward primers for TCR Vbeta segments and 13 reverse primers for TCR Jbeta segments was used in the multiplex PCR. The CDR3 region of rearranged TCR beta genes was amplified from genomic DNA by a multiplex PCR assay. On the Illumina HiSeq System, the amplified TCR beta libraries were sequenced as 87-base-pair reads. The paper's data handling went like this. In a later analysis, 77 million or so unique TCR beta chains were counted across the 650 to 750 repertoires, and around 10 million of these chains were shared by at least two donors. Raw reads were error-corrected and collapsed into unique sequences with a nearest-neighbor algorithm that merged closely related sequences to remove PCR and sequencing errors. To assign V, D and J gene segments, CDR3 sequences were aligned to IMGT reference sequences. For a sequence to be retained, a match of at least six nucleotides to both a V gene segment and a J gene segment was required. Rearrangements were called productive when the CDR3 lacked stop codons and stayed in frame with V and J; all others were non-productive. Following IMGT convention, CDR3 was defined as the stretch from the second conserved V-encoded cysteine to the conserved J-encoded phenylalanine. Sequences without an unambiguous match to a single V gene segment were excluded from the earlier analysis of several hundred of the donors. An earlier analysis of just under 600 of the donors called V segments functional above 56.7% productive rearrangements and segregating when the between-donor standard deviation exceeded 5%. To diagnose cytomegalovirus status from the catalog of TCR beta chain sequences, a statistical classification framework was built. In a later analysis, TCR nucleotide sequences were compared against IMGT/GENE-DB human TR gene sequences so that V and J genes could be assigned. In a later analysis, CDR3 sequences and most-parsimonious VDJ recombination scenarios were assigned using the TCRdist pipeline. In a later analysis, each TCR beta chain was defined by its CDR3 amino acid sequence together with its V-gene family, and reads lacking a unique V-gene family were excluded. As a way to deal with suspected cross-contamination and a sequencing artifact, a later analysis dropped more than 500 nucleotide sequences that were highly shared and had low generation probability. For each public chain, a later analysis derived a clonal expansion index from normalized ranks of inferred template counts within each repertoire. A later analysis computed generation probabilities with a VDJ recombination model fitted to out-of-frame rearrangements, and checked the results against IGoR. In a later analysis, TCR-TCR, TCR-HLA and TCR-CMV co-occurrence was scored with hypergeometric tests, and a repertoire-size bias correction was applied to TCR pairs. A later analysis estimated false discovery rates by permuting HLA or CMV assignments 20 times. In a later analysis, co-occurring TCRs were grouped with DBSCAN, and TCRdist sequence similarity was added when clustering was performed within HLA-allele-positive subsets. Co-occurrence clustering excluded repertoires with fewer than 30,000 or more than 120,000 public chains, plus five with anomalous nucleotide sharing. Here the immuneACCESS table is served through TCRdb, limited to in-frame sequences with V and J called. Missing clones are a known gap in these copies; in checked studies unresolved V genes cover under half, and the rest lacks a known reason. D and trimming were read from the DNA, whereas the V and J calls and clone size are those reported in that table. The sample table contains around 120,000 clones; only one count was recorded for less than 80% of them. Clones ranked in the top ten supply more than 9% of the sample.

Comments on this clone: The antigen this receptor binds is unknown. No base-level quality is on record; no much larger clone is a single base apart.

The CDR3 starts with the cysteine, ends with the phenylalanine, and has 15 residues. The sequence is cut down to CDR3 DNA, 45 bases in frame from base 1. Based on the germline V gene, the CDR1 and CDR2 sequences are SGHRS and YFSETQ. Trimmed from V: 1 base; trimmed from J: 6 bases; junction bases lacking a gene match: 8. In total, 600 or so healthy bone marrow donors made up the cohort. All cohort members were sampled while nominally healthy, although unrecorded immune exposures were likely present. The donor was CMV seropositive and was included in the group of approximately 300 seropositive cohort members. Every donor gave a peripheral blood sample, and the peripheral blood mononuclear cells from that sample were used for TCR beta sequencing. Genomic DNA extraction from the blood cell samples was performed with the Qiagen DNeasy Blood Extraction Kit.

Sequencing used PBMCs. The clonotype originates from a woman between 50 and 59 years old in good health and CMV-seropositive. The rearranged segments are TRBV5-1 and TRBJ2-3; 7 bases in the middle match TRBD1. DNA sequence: TGCGCCAGCAGCTTGAAGGGGACAGCCTTGGATACGCAGTATTTT. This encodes CASSLKGTALDTQYF.